The T cell receptor beta chain under discussion was sequenced for a study of T cells in Graves' hyperthyroidism and ophthalmopathy. This clonotype was observed at least ten times. V was shortened by 5 bases and J by 3 bases, with 13 bases between the two germline ends. This CDR3 region has 14 residues. Authors of the study amplified TCR beta CDR3 regions from RNA transcripts. HTBI primers drove first-round RT-PCR of the TCR CDR3. TCRdb reprocessed the multiplex PCR reads with MiXCR, giving one entry per CDR3 protein. The sample holds under 450,000 distinct CDR3 sequences, roughly 15% seen once. The receptor's source is a woman aged 30 to 39 with Graves' hyperthyroidism that later progressed to Graves' ophthalmopathy. The sample was blood. This chain joins TRBV12-3 or TRBV12-4 and TRBJ1-2; D is perhaps TRBD1 (5 bases). The CDR3 spells CASSTQGQDYGYTF. The DNA for the CDR3 is TGTGCCAGCAGTACTCAGGGTCAGGACTATGGCTACACCTTC.